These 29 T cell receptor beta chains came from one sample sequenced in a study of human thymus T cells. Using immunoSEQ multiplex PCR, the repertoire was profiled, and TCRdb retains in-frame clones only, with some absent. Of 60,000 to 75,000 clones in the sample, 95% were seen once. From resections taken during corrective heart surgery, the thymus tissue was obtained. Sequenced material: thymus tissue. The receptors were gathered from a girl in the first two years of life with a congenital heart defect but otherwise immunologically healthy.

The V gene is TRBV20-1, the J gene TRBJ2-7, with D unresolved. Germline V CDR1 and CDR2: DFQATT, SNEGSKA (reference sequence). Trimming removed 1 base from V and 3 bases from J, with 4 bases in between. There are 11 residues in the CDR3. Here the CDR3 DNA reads TGCAGTGCTAGAGTAAGCTACGAGCAGTACTTC. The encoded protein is CSARVSYEQYF.

The CDR3: CASSPTWDYHERTDTQYF. CDR3 coding DNA: TGCGCCAGCAGTCCAACTTGGGACTACCACGAGCGGACAGATACGCAGTATTTT. The chain has TRBV23-1 and TRBJ2-3, with 7 bases aligning to TRBD2. TRBV23-1 is marked as an open reading frame, function uncertain. The V and J ends lost 4 bases and 3 bases, in that order; junction bases with no gene match: 16. This CDR3 is 18 amino acids long.

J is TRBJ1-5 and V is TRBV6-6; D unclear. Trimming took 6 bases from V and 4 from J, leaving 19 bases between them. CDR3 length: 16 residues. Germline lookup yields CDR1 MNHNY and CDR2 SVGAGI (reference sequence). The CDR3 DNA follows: TGTGCCAGCAGCCCTCGGGAAGGGTGGCGGAATCAGCCCCAGCATTTT. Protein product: CASSPREGWRNQPQHF.

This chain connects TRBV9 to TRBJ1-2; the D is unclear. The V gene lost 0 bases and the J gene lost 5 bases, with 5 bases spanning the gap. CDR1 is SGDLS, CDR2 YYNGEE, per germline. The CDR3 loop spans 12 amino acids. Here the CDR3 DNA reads TGTGCCAGCAGCGTAGAAGGGTATGGCTACACCTTC. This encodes CASSVEGYGYTF.

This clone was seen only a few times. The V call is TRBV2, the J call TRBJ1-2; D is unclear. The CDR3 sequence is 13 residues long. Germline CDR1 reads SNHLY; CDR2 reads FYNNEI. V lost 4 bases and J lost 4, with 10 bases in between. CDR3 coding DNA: TGTGCCAGCAGTGTCCCCGGGCCCTATGGCTACACCTTC. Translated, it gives CASSVPGPYGYTF.

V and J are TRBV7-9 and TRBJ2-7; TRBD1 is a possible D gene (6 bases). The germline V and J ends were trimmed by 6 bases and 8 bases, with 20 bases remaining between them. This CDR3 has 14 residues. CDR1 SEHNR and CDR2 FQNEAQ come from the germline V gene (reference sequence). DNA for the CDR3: TGTGCCAGCAGATTACAGGGAGATTTTTCAAAGCAGTACTTC. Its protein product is CASRLQGDFSKQYF.

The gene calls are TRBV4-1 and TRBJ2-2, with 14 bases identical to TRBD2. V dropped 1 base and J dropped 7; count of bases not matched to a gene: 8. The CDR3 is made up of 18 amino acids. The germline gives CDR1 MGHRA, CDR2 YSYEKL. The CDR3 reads CASSQGPGLAGAGGELFF. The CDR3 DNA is TGCGCCAGCAGCCAAGGGCCGGGACTAGCGGGGGCGGGCGGGGAGCTGTTTTTT.

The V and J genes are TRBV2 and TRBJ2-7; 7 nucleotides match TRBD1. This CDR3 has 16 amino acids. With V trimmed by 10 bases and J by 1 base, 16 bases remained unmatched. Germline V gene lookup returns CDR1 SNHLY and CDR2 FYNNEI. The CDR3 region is CATPMTGKAESYEQYF. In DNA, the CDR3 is TGTGCCACCCCAATGACAGGGAAGGCGGAGTCCTACGAGCAGTACTTC.

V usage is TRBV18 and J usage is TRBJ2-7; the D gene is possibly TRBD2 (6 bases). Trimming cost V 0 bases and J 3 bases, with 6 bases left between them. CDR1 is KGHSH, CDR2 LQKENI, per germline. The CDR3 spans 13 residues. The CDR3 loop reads CASSPPGGYEQYF. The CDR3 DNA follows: TGTGCCAGCTCACCACCGGGGGGCTACGAGCAGTACTTC.

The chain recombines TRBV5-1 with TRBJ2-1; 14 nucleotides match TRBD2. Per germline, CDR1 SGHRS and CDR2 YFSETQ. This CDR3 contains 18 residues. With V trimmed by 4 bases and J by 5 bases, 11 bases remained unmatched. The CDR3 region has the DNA TGCGCCAGCAGCGCCGCCGGGACTAGCGGGAGAAGGAACAATGAGCAGTTCTTC. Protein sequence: CASSAAGTSGRRNNEQFF.

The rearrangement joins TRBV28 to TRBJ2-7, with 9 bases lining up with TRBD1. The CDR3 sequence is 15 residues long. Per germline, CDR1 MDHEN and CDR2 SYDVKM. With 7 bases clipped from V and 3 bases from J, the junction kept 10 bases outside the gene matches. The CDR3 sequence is CASTTSGTGNYEQYF. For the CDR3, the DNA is TGTGCCAGCACCACCTCCGGGACAGGGAACTACGAGCAGTACTTC.

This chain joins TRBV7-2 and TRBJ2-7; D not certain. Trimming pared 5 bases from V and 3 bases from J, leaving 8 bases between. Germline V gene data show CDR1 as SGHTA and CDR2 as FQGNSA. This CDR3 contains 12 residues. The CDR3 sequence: CASSPPFYEQYF. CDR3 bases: TGTGCCAGCAGCCCCCCCTTCTACGAGCAGTACTTC.

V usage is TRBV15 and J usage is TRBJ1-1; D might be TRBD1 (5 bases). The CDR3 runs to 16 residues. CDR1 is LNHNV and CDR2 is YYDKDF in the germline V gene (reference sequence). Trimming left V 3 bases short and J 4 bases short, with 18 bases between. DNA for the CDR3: TGTGCCACCAGCAGCCCGCCATCAGGGAGGGGCACTGAAGCTTTCTTT. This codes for CATSSPPSGRGTEAFF.

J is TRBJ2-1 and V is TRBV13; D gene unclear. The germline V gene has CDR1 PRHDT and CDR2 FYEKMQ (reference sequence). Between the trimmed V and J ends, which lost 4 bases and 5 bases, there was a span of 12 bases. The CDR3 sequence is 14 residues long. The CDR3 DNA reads TGTGCCAGCAGCTCCAGGACCGTGAACAATGAGCAGTTCTTC. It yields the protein CASSSRTVNNEQFF.

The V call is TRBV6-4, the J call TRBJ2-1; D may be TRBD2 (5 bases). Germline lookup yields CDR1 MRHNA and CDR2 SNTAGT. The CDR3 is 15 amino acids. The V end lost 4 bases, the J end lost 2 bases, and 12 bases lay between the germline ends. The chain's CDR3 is CASSATSAPYNEQFF. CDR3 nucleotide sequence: TGTGCCAGCAGTGCCACTAGTGCCCCCTACAATGAGCAGTTCTTC.

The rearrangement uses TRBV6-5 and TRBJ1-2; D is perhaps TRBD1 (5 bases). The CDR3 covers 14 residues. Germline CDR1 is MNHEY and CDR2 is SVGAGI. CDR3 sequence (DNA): TGTGCAATCGGTCGGGGACCGAGCAACTATGGCTACACCTTC. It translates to CAIGRGPSNYGYTF.

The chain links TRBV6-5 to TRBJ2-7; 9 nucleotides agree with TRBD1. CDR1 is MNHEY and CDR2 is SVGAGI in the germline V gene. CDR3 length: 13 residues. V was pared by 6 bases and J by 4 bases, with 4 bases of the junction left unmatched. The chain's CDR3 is CASRRQGEYEQYF. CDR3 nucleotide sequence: TGTGCCAGCAGGCGACAGGGGGAATACGAGCAGTACTTC.

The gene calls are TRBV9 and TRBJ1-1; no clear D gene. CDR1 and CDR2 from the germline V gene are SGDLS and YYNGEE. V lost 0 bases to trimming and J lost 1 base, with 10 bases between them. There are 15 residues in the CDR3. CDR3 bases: TGTGCCAGCAGCGTAGAAGACAAGGGGAACACTGAAGCTTTCTTT. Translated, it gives CASSVEDKGNTEAFF.

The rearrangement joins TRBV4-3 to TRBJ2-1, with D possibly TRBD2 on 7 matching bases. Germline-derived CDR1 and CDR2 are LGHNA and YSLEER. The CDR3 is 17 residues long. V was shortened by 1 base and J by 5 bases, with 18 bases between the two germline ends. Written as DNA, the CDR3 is TGCGCCAGCAGCCAAGTTCGGTCGGGGAGGGGGGACAATGAGCAGTTCTTC. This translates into CASSQVRSGRGDNEQFF.

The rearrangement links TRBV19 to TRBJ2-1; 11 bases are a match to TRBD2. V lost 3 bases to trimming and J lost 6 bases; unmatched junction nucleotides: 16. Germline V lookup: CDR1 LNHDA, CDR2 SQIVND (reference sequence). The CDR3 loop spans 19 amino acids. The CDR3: CASSIYPASGRKVGNEQFF. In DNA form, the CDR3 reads TGTGCCAGTAGTATTTACCCCGCTAGCGGGAGGAAAGTGGGCAATGAGCAGTTCTTC.

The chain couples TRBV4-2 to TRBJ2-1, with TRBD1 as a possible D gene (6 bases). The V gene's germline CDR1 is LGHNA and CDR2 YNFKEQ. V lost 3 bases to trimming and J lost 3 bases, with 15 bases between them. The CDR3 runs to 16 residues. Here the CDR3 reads CASSHTEGDIYNEQFF. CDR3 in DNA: TGTGCCAGCAGCCATACCGAAGGGGACATCTACAATGAGCAGTTCTTC.

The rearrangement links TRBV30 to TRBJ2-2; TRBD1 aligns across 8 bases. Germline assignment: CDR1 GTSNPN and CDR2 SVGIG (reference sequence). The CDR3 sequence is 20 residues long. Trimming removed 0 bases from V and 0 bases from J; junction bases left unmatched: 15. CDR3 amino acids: CAWSVLLDRGVMPNTGELFF. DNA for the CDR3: TGTGCCTGGAGTGTTCTCTTAGACAGGGGCGTAATGCCGAACACCGGGGAGCTGTTTTTT. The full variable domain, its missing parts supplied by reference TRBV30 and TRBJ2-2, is SQTIHQWPATLVQPVGSPLSLECTVEGTSNPNLYWYRQAAGRGLQLLFYSVGIGQISSEVPQNLSASRPQDRQFILSSKKLLLSDSGFYLCAWSVLLDRGVMPNTGELFFGEGSRLTVL.

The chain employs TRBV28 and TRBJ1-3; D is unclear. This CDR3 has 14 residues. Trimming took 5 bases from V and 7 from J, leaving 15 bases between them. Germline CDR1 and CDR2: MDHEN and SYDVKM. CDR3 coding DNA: TGTGCCAGCAGTCGCCTAGATTGGGGTAACACCATATATTTT. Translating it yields CASSRLDWGNTIYF.

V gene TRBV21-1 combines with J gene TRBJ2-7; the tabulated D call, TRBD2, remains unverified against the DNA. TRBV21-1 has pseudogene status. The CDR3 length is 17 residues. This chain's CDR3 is CASSKGRCRRGQNEQYF. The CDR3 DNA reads TGTGCCAGCAGCAAAGGGCGTTGCAGGCGAGGGCAAAACGAGCAGTACTTC.

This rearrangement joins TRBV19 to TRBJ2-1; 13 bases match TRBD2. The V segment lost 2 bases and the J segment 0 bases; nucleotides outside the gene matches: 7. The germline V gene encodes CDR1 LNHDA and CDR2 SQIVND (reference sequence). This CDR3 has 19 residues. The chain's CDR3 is CASSITGLAGRHSYNEQFF. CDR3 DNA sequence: TGTGCCAGTAGTATAACGGGACTAGCGGGGCGTCACTCCTACAATGAGCAGTTCTTC.

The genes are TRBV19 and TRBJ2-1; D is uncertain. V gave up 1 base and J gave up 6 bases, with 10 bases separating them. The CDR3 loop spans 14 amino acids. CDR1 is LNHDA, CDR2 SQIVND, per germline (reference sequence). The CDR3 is CASSIGGRFNEQFF. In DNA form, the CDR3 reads TGTGCCAGTAGTATAGGGGGTAGGTTCAATGAGCAGTTCTTC.

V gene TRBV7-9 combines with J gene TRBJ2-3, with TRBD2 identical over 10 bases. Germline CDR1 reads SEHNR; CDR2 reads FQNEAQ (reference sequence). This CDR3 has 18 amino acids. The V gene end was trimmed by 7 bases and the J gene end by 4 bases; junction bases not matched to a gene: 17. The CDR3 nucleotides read TGTGCCAGCACCCATTTGCCAAGTAGCGGGAGGAGCGCAGATACGCAGTATTTT. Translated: CASTHLPSSGRSADTQYF.

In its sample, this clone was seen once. For the CDR3, the DNA is TGCAGCGTTGAGGTCAGACATAGCGGGTTGAGATCTGGGGCCAACGTCCTGACTTTC. Amino acid sequence: CSVEVRHSGLRSGANVLTF. V gene TRBV29-1 combines with J gene TRBJ2-6; 7 bases agree with TRBD2. V lost 3 bases and J lost 1; bases outside the gene matches: 15. This CDR3 spans 19 amino acids. From germline, CDR1 is SQVTM and CDR2 ANQGSEA. Supplemented by reference TRBV29-1 and TRBJ2-6, the full variable domain reads SAVISQKPSRDICQRGTSLTIQCQVDSQVTMMFWYRQQPGQSLTLIATANQGSEATYESGFVIDKFPISRPNLTFSTLTVSNMSPEDSSIYLCSVEVRHSGLRSGANVLTFGAGSRLTVL.

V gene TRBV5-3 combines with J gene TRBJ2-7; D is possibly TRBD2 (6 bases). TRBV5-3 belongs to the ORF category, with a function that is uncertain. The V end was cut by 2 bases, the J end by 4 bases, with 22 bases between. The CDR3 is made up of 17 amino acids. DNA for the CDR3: TGTGCCAGAAGCTTCCCGCGGGGCGACCCTTTGGAATACGAGCAGTACTTC. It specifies CARSFPRGDPLEYEQYF.